This passage covers 22 T cell receptor beta chains from one sample sequenced in a study of OX40 agonist ivuxolimab in advanced cancers. Sequenced by immunoSEQ multiplex PCR; TCRdb stores in-frame clones only, minus some. The sample includes 8,500 to 11,000 clones, over 70% of them seen just once. The sequencing used CD4+ or CD8+ T cells sorted from blood, collected in a trial of the OX40 agonist ivuxolimab. Receptors were obtained from an adult with an advanced solid tumor such as melanoma, head and neck, liver or kidney cancer.

J is TRBJ2-3 and V is TRBV28; 9 nucleotides agree with TRBD2. V lost 4 bases to trimming and J lost 1 base; unmatched junction nucleotides: 0. This CDR3 has 14 amino acids. Per the germline V gene, CDR1 is MDHEN and CDR2 is SYDVKM. This CDR3 is CASSWTSGTDTQYF. The DNA of the CDR3 is TGTGCCAGCAGTTGGACTAGCGGCACAGATACGCAGTATTTT.

The chain employs TRBV21-1 and TRBJ1-1. TRBV21-1 is classified as a pseudogene. The CDR3 contains 15 residues. CDR3 nucleotides: TGTGCCAGCAGAAGCGCGATAGCAATTCGCACTGAAGCTTTCTTT. It encodes CASRSAIAIRTEAFF.

The V and J genes are TRBV4-1 and TRBJ2-7; 7 nucleotides line up with TRBD2. Germline CDR1 reads MGHRA; CDR2 reads YSYEKL. The V segment lost 0 bases and the J segment 7 bases; nucleotides outside the gene matches: 9. This CDR3 is 15 amino acids long. The DNA of the CDR3 is TGCGCCAGCAGCCAAGAGTCGGTAGCGGGCCAGGAGCAGTACTTC. It is translated as CASSQESVAGQEQYF.

A remark on this clone: Different DNA sequences within this sample yield the same CDR3. The V and J genes are TRBV5-4 and TRBJ2-7; D gene unclear. The CDR3 spans 11 residues. Germline CDR1 reads SGHNT; CDR2 reads YYREEE (reference sequence). V was shortened by 4 bases and J by 0 bases, with 2 bases between the two germline ends. In nucleotides, the CDR3 is TGTGCCAGCAGCGACTCCTACGAGCAGTACTTC. It codes for CASSDSYEQYF.

This rearrangement joins TRBV27 to TRBJ2-2, with D possibly matching TRBD2 (6 bases). The V gene's germline CDR1 is MNHEY and CDR2 SMNVEV (reference sequence). Between the trimmed V and J ends, which lost 8 bases and 4 bases, there was a span of 17 bases. The CDR3 totals 15 residues. The CDR3 sequence: CASSWERGGTGELFF. The CDR3 region has the DNA TGTGCCAGCTCCTGGGAAAGGGGAGGCACCGGGGAGCTGTTTTTT.

This clone showed up just once. The rearrangement joins TRBV15 to TRBJ1-5, with 7 nucleotides matching TRBD1. The CDR3 runs to 14 residues. V shed 1 base, J shed 11 bases, and the junction held 8 bases outside the gene matches. Germline CDR1 and CDR2: LNHNV and YYDKDF (reference sequence). The CDR3 nucleotides read TGTGCCACCAGCAGAGCGACAGGGTTATCGGCCCAGCATTTT. Encoded protein: CATSRATGLSAQHF.

This clone appeared a few times. The V gene is TRBV6-1, the J gene TRBJ1-1; D remains ambiguous. CDR3 size: 15 residues. CDR1 is MNHNS and CDR2 is SASEGT in the germline V gene. The V gene lost 2 bases and the J gene lost 0 bases, with 10 bases spanning the gap. The CDR3 loop is CASSEWEEMNTEAFF. CDR3 DNA: TGTGCCAGCAGTGAATGGGAGGAAATGAACACTGAAGCTTTCTTT.

This clone was counted only a few times. The CDR3 sequence is CSVWGTEAFF. DNA for the CDR3: TGCAGCGTTTGGGGGACTGAAGCTTTCTTT. This chain connects TRBV29-1 to TRBJ1-1; possibly TRBD1 for D (5 bases). This CDR3 is 10 amino acids long. Germline CDR1 reads SQVTM; CDR2 reads ANQGSEA. V was shortened by 5 bases and J by 5 bases, with 6 bases between the two germline ends.

CDR3: CASEGVRNEQYF. The CDR3 DNA follows: TGTGCTTCGGAGGGGGTTAGAAACGAGCAGTACTTC. The rearrangement links TRBV5-5 to TRBJ2-7; TRBD1 or TRBD2 may be the D gene (6 bases each). Germline V CDR1 and CDR2: SGHKS, YYEKEE (reference sequence). There are 12 residues in the CDR3.

The J gene is TRBJ2-7, the V gene TRBV4-1, with D possibly TRBD1 on 5 matching bases. The germline V and J ends were trimmed by 1 base and 2 bases, with 12 bases remaining between them. CDR3 size: 15 residues. Germline CDR1 MGHRA, CDR2 YSYEKL. CDR3 amino acids: CASSQVTARTYEQYF. The CDR3, as DNA: TGCGCCAGCAGCCAAGTGACAGCGCGTACCTACGAGCAGTACTTC.

V is TRBV7-9 and J is TRBJ2-7, with D tentatively TRBD2 (6 bases). V was trimmed by 4 bases and J by 3 bases, leaving 7 bases between them. The germline V gene has CDR1 SEHNR and CDR2 FQNEAQ (reference sequence). The CDR3 loop spans 12 amino acids. The chain's CDR3 is CASSSGVYEQYF. In nucleotides, the CDR3 is TGTGCCAGCAGCTCGGGGGTCTACGAGCAGTACTTC. Full variable domain (rest looked up from reference TRBV7-9 and TRBJ2-7): DTGVSQNPRHKITKRGQNVTFRCDPISEHNRLYWYRQTLGQGPEFLTYFQNEAQLEKSRLLSDRFSAERPKGSFSTLEIQRTEQGDSAMYLCASSSGVYEQYFGPGTRLTVT.

The chain joins TRBV5-4 to TRBJ1-3; D uncertain. V lost 0 bases, J lost 1 base, and 8 bases lay in between. This CDR3 spans 15 amino acids. CDR1 SGHNT and CDR2 YYREEE come from the germline V gene (reference sequence). CDR3 coding DNA: TGTGCCAGCAGCTTGGACGGATTATCTGGAAACACCATATATTTT. This gives the protein CASSLDGLSGNTIYF.

The chain uses TRBV9 and TRBJ1-4; 12 positions agree with TRBD1. The CDR3 spans 16 residues. Germline CDR1 and CDR2: SGDLS and YYNGEE. V lost 7 bases and J lost 2; bases outside the gene matches: 6. The CDR3 DNA follows: TGTGCCAGCGCCGGGACAGGGGGCATGACTAATGAAAAACTGTTTTTT. This sequence encodes CASAGTGGMTNEKLFF.

For this clone: Germline and junction disagree at one end, which may indicate a read error. The sample carries other DNA sequences with the same CDR3. V and J are TRBV10-3 and TRBJ1-2; 9 bases are a match to TRBD1. This CDR3 spans 15 amino acids. Per germline, CDR1 ENHRY and CDR2 SYGVKD. Here the CDR3 reads CAISPGQGTGYGYTF. The CDR3 DNA reads TGTGCCATCAGTCCGGGACAGGGAACCGGCTATGGCTATACCTTC.

This chain links TRBV6-6 with TRBJ2-3, with 7 nucleotides matching TRBD1. Per germline, CDR1 MNHNY and CDR2 SVGAGI (reference sequence). The CDR3 totals 14 residues. V dropped 5 bases and J dropped 4; count of bases not matched to a gene: 6. The CDR3 nucleotides read TGTGCCAGCAGTCAAACAGGGGATCCAGATACGCAGTATTTT. It codes for CASSQTGDPDTQYF.

The chain uses TRBV7-9 and TRBJ1-1; D gene ambiguous. The V and J ends lost 1 base and 6 bases respectively, with 9 bases between them. CDR3 length equals 13 residues. Germline V gene sequence: CDR1 SEHNR, CDR2 FQNEAQ (reference sequence). CDR3 DNA sequence: TGTGCCAGCAGCTTAGGGAAGGCGCCTGAAGCTTTCTTT. Amino acid sequence: CASSLGKAPEAFF.

V gene TRBV10-3 combines with J gene TRBJ2-3; TRBD1 matches 7 bases. Germline trimming cut 4 bases from V and 4 bases from J; bases unmatched to any gene: 8. Germline CDR1 reads ENHRY; CDR2 reads SYGVKD. This CDR3 region has 15 residues. The chain's CDR3 is CAISGRTGTPDTQYF. The CDR3 bases are TGTGCCATCAGTGGTAGGACAGGAACTCCAGATACGCAGTATTTT.

The CDR3 coding sequence is TGTGCCAGCAGCCCCGACAGGGGGAGGAGTAATGAGCAGTTCTTC. Translating it yields CASSPDRGRSNEQFF. This chain joins TRBV28 and TRBJ2-1; 9 nucleotides align to TRBD1. The CDR3 loop spans 15 amino acids. The V gene end was trimmed by 6 bases and the J gene end by 7 bases; junction bases not matched to a gene: 10. The germline V gene encodes CDR1 MDHEN and CDR2 SYDVKM.

This clone was detected a few times. V usage is TRBV27 and J usage is TRBJ2-7; D might be TRBD1 (5 bases). This CDR3 is 12 amino acids long. From germline, CDR1 is MNHEY and CDR2 SMNVEV (reference sequence). The V end lost 2 bases, the J end lost 6 bases, and 8 bases lay between the germline ends. The CDR3 nucleotides are TGTGCCAGCAGTTTAGGGGCCTCCGAGCAGTACTTC. Its translation: CASSLGASEQYF.

The table lists this clone with a few counts. The chain has TRBV5-1 and TRBJ2-7, with 9 bases aligning to TRBD1. The trim removed 2 bases at V and 5 bases at J, leaving 5 bases unmatched. Germline V gives CDR1 SGHRS, CDR2 YFSETQ. The CDR3 has 14 amino acids. CDR3 in amino acids: CASSFGQGFNEQYF. CDR3 nucleotide sequence: TGCGCCAGCAGCTTCGGACAGGGGTTCAACGAGCAGTACTTC.

DNA for the CDR3: TGTGCCAGCAGCTTAGGTGGTAGCGGGACCACAGATACGCAGTATTTT. Translated, it gives CASSLGGSGTTDTQYF. The rearrangement links TRBV11-2 to TRBJ2-3; 8 bases are shared with TRBD2. The CDR3 totals 16 residues. V was clipped by 1 base and J by 2 bases; unmatched bases: 5. The germline gives CDR1 SGHAT, CDR2 FQNNGV.

The chain carries TRBV6-1 and TRBJ1-4; 9 bases map to TRBD1. CDR3 length: 15 residues. The ends lost 11 bases at V and 7 bases at J; junction bases unmatched: 14. Per germline, CDR1 MNHNS and CDR2 SASEGT. CDR3 protein: CAFRTGVTEGEKLFF. The CDR3 DNA is TGTGCCTTTAGGACAGGGGTCACCGAGGGTGAAAAACTGTTTTTT.